The TCR beta chain described here comes from a study of T cell responses to AZD1222 COVID-19 vaccine. Study-level points and caveats: White British donors predominated, females outnumbered males, and clonal diversity was possibly underestimated. Only 5 to 7 AZD1222 recipients were seropositive at baseline. No day 14 peak samples; only post-peak repertoires were characterized.

CDR1 is MNHEY, CDR2 SVGAGI, per germline. There are 12 residues in the CDR3. Trimming took 8 bases from V and 1 from J, leaving 8 bases between them. As for this clone: The antigen is unknown.

Produced via immunoSEQ multiplex PCR; TCRdb's table is partial and in-frame only. The data hold under 200,000 clones, with roughly 88% observed a single time. The input for sequencing was peripheral blood, taken 28 days after the second AZD1222 dose. The TCR originated in an adult who received the AZD1222 COVID-19 vaccine. The rearrangement uses TRBV6-5 and TRBJ1-1, with D hard to call. CDR3 DNA: TGTGCCAGCTGGAAGGGGAACACTGAAGCTTTCTTT. The encoded protein is CASWKGNTEAFF.